This T cell receptor beta chain was retrieved from a study of PD-L1 blockade in urothelial cancer. In the study overall: Researchers looked at the blood 3 weeks (second dose) and 6 weeks after treatment began.

The CDR3 runs 16 residues. CDR1 is MGHRA and CDR2 is YSYEKL in the germline V gene. The V end lost 4 bases, the J end lost 1 base, and 14 bases lay between the germline ends. Clones were read by immunoSEQ multiplex PCR, and TCRdb kept only the in-frame ones, dropping some. The sample consists of 120,000 or so clones, more than 70% of them appearing once. Time point given: peripheral blood 6 weeks after treatment start. Sequences were derived from PBMCs, sampled around atezolizumab (anti-PD-L1) treatment. The sequence was collected from a man aged 45-65 years with urothelial cancer. The V call is TRBV4-1, the J call TRBJ2-4, with a possible D match to TRBD2 (7 bases). Here the CDR3 reads CASSRSGGAAKNIQYF. CDR3 coding DNA: TGCGCCAGCAGCCGAAGTGGGGGGGCGGCCAAAAACATTCAGTACTTC.